Below, 25 T cell receptor beta chains from the same sample are listed, as sequenced in a study of cytomegalovirus exposure and HLA in healthy donors. PCR used 60 Vbeta primers and 13 Jbeta primers. Assay: immunoSEQ multiplex PCR; the TCRdb copy retains only in-frame clones and omits some. The repertoire includes 160,000 or so clones, approximately 88% of them detected once, and roughly 1.4% sits in the top ten. Sequencing was performed on PBMCs. The receptors were gathered from a woman between 18 and 30 years old in good health and CMV-seronegative.

The chain uses TRBV18 and TRBJ1-1; D unresolved. CDR3 length equals 13 residues. Trimming took off 3 bases at V and 2 bases at J, with 7 bases between the two ends. Looked up from germline, CDR1 is KGHSH and CDR2 is LQKENI. CDR3 sequence reads: CASSPTPNTEAFF. The CDR3 bases are TGTGCCAGCTCACCCACACCTAACACTGAAGCTTTCTTT. Together with reference TRBV18 and TRBJ1-1, the CDR3 gives the full variable domain: NAGVMQNPRHLVRRRGQEARLRCSPMKGHSHVYWYRQLPEEGLKFMVYLQKENIIDESGMPKERFSAEFPKEGPSILRIQQVVRGDSAAYFCASSPTPNTEAFFGQGTRLTVV.

This chain uses TRBV25-1 with TRBJ1-3, with D possibly TRBD1 on 5 matching bases. CDR3 length: 13 residues. Looked up from germline, CDR1 is MGHDK and CDR2 is SYGVNS. V was pared by 3 bases and J by 4 bases, with 7 bases between. Written as DNA, the CDR3 is TGTGCCAGCAGTGAGCAGGGAGGAAACACCATATATTTT. Translating gives CASSEQGGNTIYF. Full variable domain (outside the CDR3, taken from reference TRBV25-1 and TRBJ1-3): EADIYQTPRYLVIGTGKKITLECSQTMGHDKMYWYQQDPGMELHLIHYSYGVNSTEKGDLSSESTVSRIRTEHFPLTLESARPSHTSQYLCASSEQGGNTIYFGEGSWLTVV.

This chain joins TRBV14 and TRBJ2-3; D perhaps matches TRBD2 (6 bases). The V and J ends lost 0 bases and 2 bases respectively, with 18 bases between them. There are 18 residues in the CDR3. CDR1 is SGHDN and CDR2 is FVKESK in the germline V gene. The CDR3: CASSQDLPGLALTDTQYF. In nucleotides, the CDR3 is TGTGCCAGCAGCCAAGATCTCCCGGGACTGGCCCTCACAGATACGCAGTATTTT.

The V gene is TRBV7-8, the J gene TRBJ2-3; D unresolved. The ends were cut back, 2 bases at V and 2 bases at J, with 8 bases in the middle. CDR3 length: 14 residues. Germline CDR1 is SGHVS and CDR2 is FQNEAQ. The CDR3 sequence: CASSLQVVTDTQYF. CDR3 nucleotide sequence: TGTGCCAGCAGCTTACAGGTAGTCACAGATACGCAGTATTTT.

V gene TRBV6-1 combines with J gene TRBJ1-2; tentative D call: TRBD1 (5 bases). V was clipped by 4 bases and J by 0 bases, with 12 bases between them. The CDR3 runs to 15 residues. CDR1 and CDR2 (germline): MNHNS, SASEGT. The CDR3: CASSARRGANYGYTF. CDR3 DNA: TGTGCCAGCAGTGCTAGGAGGGGAGCTAACTATGGCTACACCTTC.

The chain has TRBV7-8 and TRBJ1-2, with 10 bases matching TRBD1. CDR3 length: 14 residues. J gave up 4 bases and V 5 bases, and 4 bases lay outside the gene matches. Per germline, CDR1 SGHVS and CDR2 FQNEAQ. The CDR3 DNA sequence: TGTGCCAGCAGCCCAAGGACAGGGGGCTATGGCTACACCTTC. Encoded protein: CASSPRTGGYGYTF.

This clone has just a few counts. The chain joins TRBV6-5 to TRBJ1-6, with D possibly TRBD1 on 5 matching bases. There are 13 residues in the CDR3. V dropped 4 bases and J dropped 8 bases, with 9 bases sitting between them. Germline V gene lookup returns CDR1 MNHEY and CDR2 SVGAGI. The CDR3, as DNA: TGTGCCAGCAGTTGGGACTCGGATTCACCCCTCCACTTT. Protein product: CASSWDSDSPLHF.

The J gene is TRBJ1-1, the V gene TRBV30; the D gene is possibly TRBD1 (6 bases). Germline V gene lookup returns CDR1 GTSNPN and CDR2 SVGIG (reference sequence). The CDR3 consists of 16 residues. V gave up 0 bases and J gave up 0 bases, with 14 bases separating them. The CDR3 is CAWSVLDRTMNTEAFF. The DNA for the CDR3 is TGTGCCTGGAGTGTACTGGACAGAACCATGAACACTGAAGCTTTCTTT. The full variable domain, rest sourced from reference TRBV30 and TRBJ1-1, is SQTIHQWPATLVQPVGSPLSLECTVEGTSNPNLYWYRQAAGRGLQLLFYSVGIGQISSEVPQNLSASRPQDRQFILSSKKLLLSDSGFYLCAWSVLDRTMNTEAFFGQGTRLTVV.

This clone came up a few times. V usage is TRBV11-3 and J usage is TRBJ2-5, with 7 bases identical to TRBD1. This CDR3 has 17 amino acids. V shed 0 bases and J 6 bases; nucleotides not matched to a gene: 13. Per germline, CDR1 SGHNT and CDR2 YENEEA. In nucleotides, the CDR3 is TGTGCCAGCAGCTTAGATGCCCTCAGGTCAGGGGGAAAGACCCAGTACTTC. Translation gives CASSLDALRSGGKTQYF.

The chain carries TRBV28 and TRBJ2-5; 7 nucleotides line up with TRBD1. V gave up 4 bases and J gave up 5 bases; unmatched junction bases: 10. The CDR3 spans 15 residues. Germline assignment: CDR1 MDHEN and CDR2 SYDVKM. The CDR3 spells CASSSGQATWETQYF. CDR3 DNA: TGTGCCAGCAGTTCCGGACAGGCCACCTGGGAGACCCAGTACTTC.

The chain carries TRBV27 and TRBJ1-1; TRBD1 aligns across 10 bases. The CDR3 is made up of 14 amino acids. The germline V gene encodes CDR1 MNHEY and CDR2 SMNVEV (reference sequence). Germline trimming cut 6 bases from V and 5 bases from J; bases unmatched to any gene: 6. The CDR3 reads CASRYGQGGTEAFF. The CDR3 nucleotides are TGTGCCAGCAGGTACGGACAGGGGGGTACTGAAGCTTTCTTT.

The chain employs TRBV11-3 and TRBJ2-5; D might be TRBD1 (6 bases). The germline V and J ends were trimmed by 5 bases and 5 bases, with 15 bases remaining between them. This CDR3 has 14 residues. Germline CDR1 SGHNT, CDR2 YENEEA. The CDR3 here is CASSPSGDWETQYF. CDR3 nucleotide sequence: TGTGCCAGCAGCCCCTCAGGGGATTGGGAGACCCAGTACTTC.

Only a few counts were recorded for this clone. The chain recombines TRBV5-5 with TRBJ1-5; 9 positions agree with TRBD1. J was trimmed by 4 bases and V by 2 bases; bases with no gene match: 16. The CDR3 spans 19 residues. Germline assignment: CDR1 SGHKS and CDR2 YYEKEE (reference sequence). CDR3 amino acids: CASSFELPGQGGMNQPQHF. CDR3 bases: TGTGCCAGCAGCTTTGAATTACCGGGACAGGGAGGAATGAATCAGCCCCAGCATTTT.

The chain couples TRBV9 to TRBJ2-5; D perhaps matches TRBD2 (6 bases). CDR1 is SGDLS, CDR2 YYNGEE, per germline. The CDR3 consists of 16 residues. V shed 0 bases and J shed 1 base, with 13 bases lying between them. CDR3 sequence reads: CASSVEGGRSQETQYF. DNA for the CDR3: TGTGCCAGCAGCGTAGAGGGAGGAAGGAGCCAAGAGACCCAGTACTTC. The full variable domain, its missing parts supplied by reference TRBV9 and TRBJ2-5, is DSGVTQTPKHLITATGQRVTLRCSPRSGDLSVYWYQQSLDQGLQFLIQYYNGEERAKGNILERFSAQQFPDLHSELNLSSLELGDSALYFCASSVEGGRSQETQYFGPGTRLLVL.

The gene calls are TRBV15 and TRBJ2-3, with 9 bases matching TRBD2. J lost 0 bases, V lost 6 bases, and 7 bases had no gene match. In germline, CDR1 is LNHNV, CDR2 YYDKDF (reference sequence). The CDR3 is 16 amino acids. CDR3 loop: CATRTPGLASTDTQYF. Here the CDR3 DNA reads TGTGCCACCAGGACCCCTGGACTAGCGAGCACAGATACGCAGTATTTT.

The chain has TRBV6-1 and TRBJ2-5, with D maybe TRBD1 (6 bases). The J call may not be correct, given that the DNA end is closer to TRBJ2-7. The germline V gene encodes CDR1 MNHNS and CDR2 SASEGT. There are 16 residues in the CDR3. The CDR3 reads CASSDYRETGSYEQYF. The CDR3 bases are TGTGCCAGCAGTGATTACAGGGAGACAGGCTCCTACGAGCAGTACTTC.

CDR3 coding DNA: TGTGCCAGCAGTGAAGTGGACAGGGGCTCCTACGAGCAGTACTTC. This translates into CASSEVDRGSYEQYF. The rearrangement links TRBV2 to TRBJ2-7, with 9 bases that match TRBD1. The V segment lost 1 base and the J segment 0 bases; nucleotides outside the gene matches: 1. Per germline, CDR1 SNHLY and CDR2 FYNNEI. The CDR3 sequence is 15 residues long. The full variable domain, completed using reference TRBV2 and TRBJ2-7, is EPEVTQTPSHQVTQMGQEVILRCVPISNHLYFYWYRQILGQKVEFLVSFYNNEISEKSEIFDDQFSVERPDGSNFTLKIRSTKLEDSAMYFCASSEVDRGSYEQYFGPGTRLTVT.

The J gene is TRBJ1-3, the V gene TRBV29-1, with 7 bases aligning to TRBD1. Losses at the gene ends were 6 bases for V and 6 bases for J; bases not matched to a gene: 8. Germline CDR1 reads SQVTM; CDR2 reads ANQGSEA. This CDR3 has 13 residues. The chain's CDR3 is CSVAPTGKNTIYF. The CDR3 nucleotides are TGCAGCGTCGCCCCGACAGGGAAAAACACCATATATTTT.

V is TRBV30 and J is TRBJ1-1; a weak D match, TRBD1 (5 bases). The ends were cut back, 0 bases at V and 10 bases at J, with 12 bases in the middle. The CDR3 consists of 12 residues. The V gene's germline CDR1 is GTSNPN and CDR2 SVGIG (reference sequence). The CDR3 region is CAWSVDGTRAFF. The CDR3 coding sequence is TGTGCCTGGAGTGTAGACGGGACTCGAGCTTTCTTT.

The J gene is TRBJ1-6, the V gene TRBV7-9, with D unresolved. With 3 bases removed from V and 10 bases from J, the gap between germline ends came to 16 bases. This CDR3 spans 15 amino acids. Germline V CDR1 and CDR2: SEHNR, FQNEAQ (reference sequence). In nucleotides, the CDR3 is TGTGCCAGCAGCTTCGACGGGGATGGAGGATCACCCCTCCACTTT. This translates into CASSFDGDGGSPLHF.

In its sample, this clone was seen once. This chain connects TRBV27 to TRBJ1-1; 7 positions agree with TRBD1. J lost 0 bases, V lost 6 bases, and 13 bases had no gene match. The CDR3 consists of 17 residues. Looked up from germline, CDR1 is MNHEY and CDR2 is SMNVEV (reference sequence). The CDR3 coding sequence is TGTGCCAGCAGCCCGACCACCGGGACAGTTTTGAACACTGAAGCTTTCTTT. Its protein product is CASSPTTGTVLNTEAFF.

The CDR3 DNA is TGTGCCAGCAGTGTCCAGGGGAGACCAGGCTATGGCTACACCTTC. This codes for CASSVQGRPGYGYTF. The chain uses TRBV27 and TRBJ1-2, with D maybe TRBD1 (6 bases). The CDR3 runs 15 residues. V was trimmed by 5 bases and J by 4 bases, leaving 17 bases between them. The germline V gene encodes CDR1 MNHEY and CDR2 SMNVEV (reference sequence).

This sequence joins TRBV7-2 and TRBJ1-5; TRBD1 matches 7 bases. Germline CDR1 and CDR2: SGHTA and FQGNSA. V was clipped by 0 bases and J by 1 base; unmatched bases: 3. The CDR3 is made up of 16 amino acids. The DNA for the CDR3 is TGTGCCAGCAGCTTAGCAGACAGGGTGAGCAATCAGCCCCAGCATTTT. It yields the protein CASSLADRVSNQPQHF.

As concerns this clone: In the same sample, other DNA sequences code for this CDR3. CDR3 in amino acids: CASSLGLQETQYF. The CDR3 DNA reads TGTGCCAGCTCTCTGGGGCTTCAAGAGACCCAGTACTTC. The rearrangement uses TRBV18 and TRBJ2-5; D might be TRBD1 (5 bases). CDR3 length equals 13 residues. V was trimmed by 6 bases and J by 2 bases, leaving 10 bases between them. CDR1 KGHSH and CDR2 LQKENI come from the germline V gene.

V usage is TRBV27 and J usage is TRBJ2-5, with 7 bases fitting TRBD1. CDR3 length: 14 residues. J was trimmed by 4 bases and V by 5 bases; bases with no gene match: 7. Looked up from germline, CDR1 is MNHEY and CDR2 is SMNVEV (reference sequence). The CDR3 is CASSHPAGGETQYF. Here the CDR3 DNA reads TGTGCCAGCAGTCACCCCGCAGGGGGAGAGACCCAGTACTTC.